A single sample gave rise to the 27 T cell receptor beta chains below, sequenced in a study of shared clonotypes between healthy human individuals. Naive CD8 cells lacked CD45RO, underwent positive selection for CCR7 and left out terminally differentiated effector memory CD45RA+ cells. Sequencing was performed with immunoSEQ multiplex PCR; in TCRdb, only in-frame clones are kept and a portion is missing. This table has around 2,000,000 clones, about 94% appearing once. Sequenced: naive CD8+ T cells sorted from blood. These receptors were taken from a man between 18 and 29 years old in good health.

The chain is built from TRBV11-3 and TRBJ1-6; 8 bases map to TRBD1. Losses at the gene ends were 5 bases for V and 7 bases for J; bases not matched to a gene: 13. CDR1 is SGHNT, CDR2 YENEEA, per germline. The CDR3 has 17 residues. CDR3 loop: CASSLLQGQATNSPLHF. In DNA form, the CDR3 reads TGTGCCAGCAGCCTACTCCAGGGACAGGCTACCAATTCACCCCTCCACTTT.

V is TRBV5-4 and J is TRBJ1-2; no clear D gene. The V end lost 2 bases, the J end lost 7 bases, and 12 bases lay between the germline ends. The CDR3 loop spans 13 amino acids. CDR1 and CDR2 (germline): SGHNT, YYREEE (reference sequence). The DNA of the CDR3 is TGTGCCAGCAGCTTTAGGGCAGGAAGTGGCTACACCTTC. This translates into CASSFRAGSGYTF.

This clone was detected only once. The chain has TRBV4-1 and TRBJ2-5; the D gene is possibly TRBD2 (6 bases). From germline, CDR1 is MGHRA and CDR2 YSYEKL. The CDR3 is 15 amino acids. The V end was cut by 3 bases, the J end by 1 base, with 12 bases between. The CDR3 loop is CASSQRWGVQETQYF. The CDR3 DNA follows: TGCGCCAGCAGCCAGCGCTGGGGGGTCCAAGAGACCCAGTACTTC.

The chain is built from TRBV28 and TRBJ1-2; the match to TRBD1 covers 10 bases. This CDR3 is 18 amino acids long. Germline CDR1 and CDR2: MDHEN and SYDVKM. V lost 5 bases, J lost 8 bases, and 20 bases stayed unmatched. The CDR3 DNA reads TGTGCCAGCAGTACCCCGCCCAGACAGGGGGCACGATCGAACGGCTACACCTTC. This codes for CASSTPPRQGARSNGYTF.

On this clone: This may come from a read error, since a much larger clone is one base off. The same CDR3 is also encoded by other DNA sequences in this sample. The gene calls are TRBV5-6 and TRBJ1-1; D is unresolved. The V gene's germline CDR1 is SGHDT and CDR2 YYEEEE. Trimming stripped 4 bases from V and 3 bases from J, with 7 bases between. The CDR3 totals 12 residues. Written as DNA, the CDR3 is TGTGCCAGCAGCCTTGGGGACACTGAAGCTTTCTTT. Protein product: CASSLGDTEAFF. Based on the CDR3 plus reference TRBV5-6 and TRBJ1-1, the full variable domain is DAGVTQSPTHLIKTRGQQVTLRCSPKSGHDTVSWYQQALGQGPQFIFQYYEEEERQRGNFPDRFSGHQFPNYSSELNVNALLLGDSALYLCASSLGDTEAFFGQGTRLTVV.

In this sample, this clone turned up once. The chain couples TRBV7-9 to TRBJ2-7; tentative D call: TRBD1 (6 bases). Trimming removed 5 bases at V and 3 bases at J, with 11 bases between. Germline V CDR1 and CDR2: SEHNR, FQNEAQ (reference sequence). The CDR3 has 13 amino acids. The CDR3 region is CASSRTGNYEQYF. DNA for the CDR3: TGTGCCAGCAGCAGAACAGGGAACTACGAGCAGTACTTC.

The rearrangement joins TRBV7-3 to TRBJ2-5, with TRBD2 matching 10 bases. The CDR3 totals 15 residues. Trimming removed 3 bases from V and 5 bases from J; junction bases left unmatched: 6. Germline CDR1 reads SGHTA; CDR2 reads FQGTGA. The CDR3 DNA reads TGTGCCAGCAGCTTTACCGGGACTAGCGTGGAGACCCAGTACTTC. Translated: CASSFTGTSVETQYF.

This chain links TRBV15 with TRBJ2-1, with D maybe TRBD2 (5 bases). Germline CDR1 and CDR2: LNHNV and YYDKDF (reference sequence). The V end was cut by 3 bases, the J end by 7 bases, with 13 bases between. CDR3 length: 14 amino acids. The CDR3 is CATSSVSEDNEQFF. In DNA form, the CDR3 reads TGTGCCACCAGCAGCGTTTCGGAGGATAATGAGCAGTTCTTC.

The V call is TRBV2, the J call TRBJ2-7; the D is unclear. Trimming took off 3 bases at V and 2 bases at J, with 11 bases between the two ends. CDR1 is SNHLY, CDR2 FYNNEI, per germline. The CDR3 extends over 14 amino acids. The CDR3 DNA sequence: TGTGCCAGCAGTGATTTGGGGTCTACCTACGAGCAGTACTTC. Protein sequence: CASSDLGSTYEQYF.

The V gene is TRBV11-2, the J gene TRBJ2-7; unclear D gene. CDR1 and CDR2 from the germline V gene are SGHAT and FQNNGV. This CDR3 comprises 16 residues. V was pared by 4 bases and J by 0 bases, with 16 bases between. The CDR3 reads CASSSLSRTSSYEQYF. For the CDR3, the DNA is TGTGCCAGCAGCTCCCTGTCCCGTACCAGCTCCTACGAGCAGTACTTC.

The chain uses TRBV28 and TRBJ2-5, with D tentatively TRBD1 (6 bases). The CDR3 length is 14 residues. Germline values: CDR1 MDHEN, CDR2 SYDVKM. V shed 5 bases and J shed 5 bases, with 15 bases lying between them. This chain's CDR3 is CASSNRVQRETQYF. The CDR3 DNA sequence: TGTGCCAGCAGTAACAGGGTTCAACGCGAGACCCAGTACTTC.

This rearrangement joins TRBV4-1 to TRBJ1-4; D is undetermined. The germline V gene encodes CDR1 MGHRA and CDR2 YSYEKL. The CDR3 runs to 16 residues. V lost 5 bases and J 4 bases, leaving 17 bases between the germline ends. CDR3 sequence: CASSSIIGILNEKLFF. The DNA for the CDR3 is TGCGCCAGCAGCTCGATAATAGGTATCCTTAATGAAAAACTGTTTTTT.

This clone came up once. Sequence at one end of the junction differs from germline and may be a read error. The V and J genes are TRBV7-7 and TRBJ1-1; D remains unclear. CDR1 and CDR2 (germline): SSHAT, FNYEAQ (reference sequence). This CDR3 has 16 residues. Here the CDR3 reads CASSLAPRWVNTEAFF. CDR3 DNA sequence: TGTGCTAGCAGCTTAGCGCCTAGGTGGGTGAACACTGAAGCTTTCTTT.

The CDR3 DNA is TGTGCCAGTAGTGCCCTTACCGGGACTAGCGGGAGGGCCTATCGCGAGCAGTACTTC. It specifies CASSALTGTSGRAYREQYF. The chain links TRBV19 to TRBJ2-7, with TRBD2 identical over 16 bases. The germline V gene has CDR1 LNHDA and CDR2 SQIVND (reference sequence). Germline trimming cut 5 bases from V and 6 bases from J; bases unmatched to any gene: 16. This CDR3 is built from 19 residues.

This chain links TRBV6-1 with TRBJ2-1, with TRBD2 as a possible D gene (6 bases). CDR3 length: 14 residues. Between the trimmed V and J ends, which lost 4 bases and 3 bases, there was a span of 10 bases. Germline V gene lookup returns CDR1 MNHNS and CDR2 SASEGT. The CDR3 sequence is CASSGLSGYNEQFF. The CDR3 bases are TGTGCCAGCAGTGGACTTAGCGGCTACAATGAGCAGTTCTTC.

With respect to this clone: Other nucleotide sequences from this sample produce the same CDR3. The V gene is TRBV6-1, the J gene TRBJ2-7; no definite D call. Looked up from germline, CDR1 is MNHNS and CDR2 is SASEGT. This CDR3 has 12 amino acids. Between the trimmed V and J ends, which lost 2 bases and 4 bases, there was a span of 6 bases. The CDR3 loop reads CASSEHPYEQYF. In DNA form, the CDR3 reads TGTGCCAGCAGTGAACATCCTTACGAGCAGTACTTC.

The rearrangement links TRBV6-5 to TRBJ2-7, with 14 positions matching TRBD2. The CDR3 is made up of 16 amino acids. Losses at the gene ends were 2 bases for V and 4 bases for J; bases not matched to a gene: 4. Germline lookup yields CDR1 MNHEY and CDR2 SVGAGI. The CDR3: CASSYIGTSGSYEQYF. CDR3 DNA: TGTGCCAGCAGTTACATAGGGACTAGCGGGAGTTACGAGCAGTACTTC.

This clone was seen a handful of times. The chain couples TRBV7-6 to TRBJ1-6; weak D call: TRBD1 (5 bases). Trimming took 5 bases from V and 13 from J, leaving 15 bases between them. The length of the CDR3 is 13 residues. CDR1 is SGHVS and CDR2 is FNYEAQ in the germline V gene. The CDR3 sequence: CASSTDLRGPLHF. The CDR3 bases are TGTGCCAGCAGCACGGACCTCCGGGGGCCCCTCCACTTT.

The chain uses TRBV27 and TRBJ2-7; D perhaps matches TRBD2 (5 bases). This CDR3 spans 15 amino acids. Germline V lookup: CDR1 MNHEY, CDR2 SMNVEV (reference sequence). V was clipped by 0 bases and J by 7 bases, with 16 bases between them. CDR3 nucleotide sequence: TGTGCCAGCAGTTTATCGGGAACAGCGGCCCTGGAGCAGTACTTC. Amino acid sequence: CASSLSGTAALEQYF.

Turning to this clone: Because it lacks the conserved phenylalanine or tryptophan at the end, this CDR3 is likely a read error. The DNA is left out, because the CDR3 cannot be placed on it with certainty; the CDR3 is given as TCRdb lists it. V usage is TRBV29-1 and J usage is TRBJ1-3. Germline loops: CDR1 SQVTM, CDR2 ANQGSEA. From its first to its last residue, the CDR3 has 8 amino acids. CDR3 sequence reads: CSVVASSL.

This clone was counted once. As DNA, the CDR3 is TGCGCCAGCAGTGAGTTGAGTGGGGACTTCGCCGGGGAGCTGTTTTTT. This sequence encodes CASSELSGDFAGELFF. The chain recombines TRBV10-1 with TRBJ2-2; D may be TRBD2 (6 bases). The CDR3 runs 16 residues. Trimming removed 1 base at V and 6 bases at J, with 15 bases between. Germline loops: CDR1 WNHNN, CDR2 SYGVQD (reference sequence).

This clone was counted a few times. The CDR3 DNA is TGTGCCTGGAGTGCCGGGACACCTATCAGGGAGCTGTTTTTT. Its translation is CAWSAGTPIRELFF. The chain employs TRBV30 and TRBJ2-2; D is perhaps TRBD1 (6 bases). Germline assignment: CDR1 GTSNPN and CDR2 SVGIG (reference sequence). The CDR3 contains 14 residues. V was shortened by 1 base and J by 9 bases, with 15 bases between the two germline ends.

The chain carries TRBV10-3 and TRBJ1-1; TRBD1 agrees at 12 bases. From germline, CDR1 is ENHRY and CDR2 SYGVKD. The CDR3 covers 15 residues. The junction had 9 bases not matched to a gene; V was cut back by 9 bases and J by 4 bases. The CDR3 bases are TGTGCCATAGGGCAACCGGGACAGGGGGCCACTGAAGCTTTCTTT. Translating gives CAIGQPGQGATEAFF.

The chain is built from TRBV21-1 and TRBJ2-7; the table's D call, TRBD2, has no DNA check behind it. TRBV21-1 is marked as a pseudogene. This CDR3 has 16 residues. The CDR3 DNA reads as TGTGCCAGCAGCAAAGAGGGTAGCGGGAGGGCCTACGAGCAGTACTTC. Its translation is CASSKEGSGRAYEQYF.

The V gene is TRBV6-5, the J gene TRBJ2-3; tentative D call: TRBD1 (7 bases). Germline CDR1 reads MNHEY; CDR2 reads SVGAGI. V was pared by 6 bases and J by 13 bases, with 17 bases between. The CDR3 runs 12 residues. CDR3 sequence reads: CASSSGGQFEYF. The CDR3 DNA reads TGTGCCAGCAGCTCCGGGGGACAGTTTGAGTATTTT.

The chain combines TRBV27 with TRBJ1-2; possibly TRBD1 for D (5 bases). Trimming cost V 8 bases and J 0 bases, with 19 bases left between them. The CDR3 consists of 16 residues. The germline V gene has CDR1 MNHEY and CDR2 SMNVEV (reference sequence). The chain's CDR3 is CASSLVGHFANYGYTF. The CDR3 DNA reads TGTGCCAGCTCCCTGGTCGGACACTTCGCTAACTATGGCTACACCTTC.

This rearrangement joins TRBV11-2 to TRBJ2-1, with 11 bases identical to TRBD2. J lost 3 bases, V lost 8 bases, and 9 bases had no gene match. The CDR3 runs 16 residues. Germline loops: CDR1 SGHAT, CDR2 FQNNGV. DNA for the CDR3: TGTGCCAGCTGTCCCCCGGGACTAGCGGACTACAATGAGCAGTTCTTC. Translated, it gives CASCPPGLADYNEQFF.